A single sample gave rise to the 21 T cell receptor beta chains below, sequenced in a study of control samples from healthy donors and cancer patients. Sequenced by immunoSEQ multiplex PCR; TCRdb stores in-frame clones only, minus some. The sample comprises approximately 210,000 clones, roughly nine tenths of which are singletons, and 1.5% to 2% rests with the top ten. The specimen was blood. Receptors were obtained from a man aged 25 to 40 in good health.

CDR3 residues: CASSGELLSGNTIYF. The CDR3 DNA reads as TGTGCCAGCAGCGGGGAGCTCCTCTCTGGAAACACCATATATTTT. V gene TRBV2 combines with J gene TRBJ1-3; unclear D gene. Between the trimmed V and J ends, which lost 6 bases and 0 bases, there was a span of 12 bases. CDR3 length: 15 amino acids. Germline CDR1 is SNHLY and CDR2 is FYNNEI.

The chain couples TRBV9 to TRBJ1-2; 8 positions agree with TRBD1. The germline V gene has CDR1 SGDLS and CDR2 YYNGEE. The CDR3 length is 14 residues. V trimming: 2 bases; J trimming: 5 bases; junction bases outside the gene matches: 5. CDR3 coding DNA: TGTGCCAGCAGCGTGTCCTACAGGGGGTATGGCTACACCTTC. It is translated as CASSVSYRGYGYTF. The full variable domain, completed using reference TRBV9 and TRBJ1-2, is DSGVTQTPKHLITATGQRVTLRCSPRSGDLSVYWYQQSLDQGLQFLIQYYNGEERAKGNILERFSAQQFPDLHSELNLSSLELGDSALYFCASSVSYRGYGYTFGSGTRLTVV.

This clone was counted between two and nine times. CDR3 nucleotide sequence: TGTGCCAGTAGTACATGGACAGGGAACGGGGCCAACGTCCTGACTTTC. Translated: CASSTWTGNGANVLTF. The chain carries TRBV19 and TRBJ2-6; 8 bases map to TRBD1. V lost 4 bases, J lost 4 bases, and 6 bases stayed unmatched. Germline CDR1 LNHDA, CDR2 SQIVND (reference sequence). This CDR3 is built from 16 residues.

The chain recombines TRBV27 with TRBJ2-3; the match to TRBD2 covers 14 bases. CDR3 length: 14 residues. The germline CDR1 and CDR2 sequences are MNHEY and SMNVEV (reference sequence). Germline trimming cut 10 bases from V and 5 bases from J; bases unmatched to any gene: 5. The CDR3 loop reads CAIGTSGGRDTQYF. CDR3 in DNA: TGTGCCATCGGGACTAGCGGGGGCCGAGATACGCAGTATTTT.

This chain links TRBV9 with TRBJ2-2; 7 bases are shared with TRBD1. The germline V gene has CDR1 SGDLS and CDR2 YYNGEE. The CDR3 sequence is 15 residues long. Losses at the gene ends were 0 bases for V and 4 bases for J; bases not matched to a gene: 3. The CDR3: CASSVEQGSTGELFF. The CDR3 bases are TGTGCCAGCAGCGTAGAACAGGGGAGCACCGGGGAGCTGTTTTTT.

CDR3 amino acids: CASRAGPNTGELFF. CDR3 nucleotides: TGTGCCAGCAGGGCGGGACCTAACACCGGGGAGCTGTTTTTT. This sequence joins TRBV11-2 and TRBJ2-2; a possible D gene is TRBD2 (6 bases). CDR1 and CDR2 (germline): SGHAT, FQNNGV. The ends were cut back, 6 bases at V and 2 bases at J, with 10 bases in the middle. The CDR3 spans 14 residues.

The chain carries TRBV3-1 (or the pseudogene TRBV3-2) and TRBJ1-4; D possibly corresponds to TRBD1 (6 bases). Trimming removed 4 bases at V and 5 bases at J, with 11 bases between. This CDR3 contains 14 residues. The germline gives CDR1 LGHDT, CDR2 YNNKEL (reference sequence). The CDR3 sequence: CASSPGAPNEKLFF. In DNA, the CDR3 is TGTGCCAGCAGCCCGGGGGCCCCCAATGAAAAACTGTTTTTT.

V usage is TRBV6-5 and J usage is TRBJ2-3, with 7 bases matching TRBD2. The CDR3 spans 15 residues. V shed 6 bases, J shed 0 bases, and the junction held 6 bases outside the gene matches. CDR1 is MNHEY, CDR2 SVGAGI, per germline. This CDR3 reads CASSRSGVSTDTQYF. CDR3 DNA: TGTGCCAGCAGCCGCAGCGGGGTCAGCACAGATACGCAGTATTTT.

The rearrangement uses TRBV30 and TRBJ1-4; 8 bases are shared with TRBD1. V shed 8 bases and J 4 bases; nucleotides not matched to a gene: 12. This CDR3 region has 15 residues. Germline V lookup: CDR1 GTSNPN, CDR2 SVGIG (reference sequence). The CDR3 bases are TGTGCCGCGCGGGTTATCGGACAGGGTAATGAAAAACTGTTTTTT. Residues: CAARVIGQGNEKLFF.

As concerns this clone: Other DNA sequences in the sample encode the same CDR3. V and J are TRBV6-5 and TRBJ1-5; 8 bases are a match to TRBD1. CDR1 is MNHEY, CDR2 SVGAGI, per germline. The CDR3 is 14 amino acids. Losses at the gene ends were 7 bases for V and 4 bases for J; bases not matched to a gene: 6. The CDR3 DNA reads as TGTGCCAGCATAGGGACAGGAGGTAATCAGCCCCAGCATTTT. It codes for CASIGTGGNQPQHF.

The chain employs TRBV6-5 and TRBJ1-2; no firm D call. This CDR3 has 11 residues. V was pared by 7 bases and J by 1 base, with 4 bases between. Looked up from germline, CDR1 is MNHEY and CDR2 is SVGAGI. The CDR3 DNA reads as TGTGCCAGCACCAGTAACTATGGCTACACCTTC. Protein: CASTSNYGYTF.

The CDR3 DNA reads as TGCGCCAGCAGCTCACCTGGACAGGGGGGTGAAAAACTGTTTTTT. Its protein product is CASSSPGQGGEKLFF. V is TRBV5-1 and J is TRBJ1-4; 10 nucleotides line up with TRBD1. V was pared by 3 bases and J by 7 bases, with 6 bases of the junction left unmatched. The CDR3 runs 15 residues. CDR1 is SGHRS and CDR2 is YFSETQ in the germline V gene.

In this sample, this clone turned up once. The CDR3 DNA sequence: TGTGCCAGCACCAAACAGGGGACGGGCCTTTCACCCCTCCACTTT. Protein sequence: CASTKQGTGLSPLHF. This rearrangement joins TRBV7-2 to TRBJ1-6, with 7 bases lining up with TRBD1. CDR3 length equals 15 residues. Per germline, CDR1 SGHTA and CDR2 FQGNSA. J was trimmed by 9 bases and V by 7 bases; bases with no gene match: 12. Supplemented by reference TRBV7-2 and TRBJ1-6, the full variable domain reads GAGVSQSPSNKVTEKGKDVELRCDPISGHTALYWYRQSLGQGLEFLIYFQGNSAPDKSGLPSDRFSAERTGGSVSTLTIQRTQQEDSAVYLCASTKQGTGLSPLHFGNGTRLTVT.

The rearrangement links TRBV5-4 to TRBJ1-4; TRBD1 might be the D (5 bases). This CDR3 comprises 13 residues. Germline V lookup: CDR1 SGHNT, CDR2 YYREEE (reference sequence). V lost 5 bases and J lost 8, with 13 bases in between. The CDR3 sequence is CASSRQGGEKLFF. CDR3 in DNA: TGTGCCAGCAGTCGCCAGGGTGGAGAAAAACTGTTTTTT.

V usage is TRBV7-8 and J usage is TRBJ1-3; no clear D gene. The germline V and J ends were trimmed by 5 bases and 4 bases, with 12 bases remaining between them. CDR1 SGHVS and CDR2 FQNEAQ come from the germline V gene. The CDR3 spans 14 residues. CDR3 sequence (DNA): TGTGCCAGCAGCCCTGTTCGGGCAGGAAACACCATATATTTT. Translation gives CASSPVRAGNTIYF. The variable domain in full, completed from reference TRBV7-8 and TRBJ1-3, reads GAGVSQSPRYKVAKRGQDVALRCDPISGHVSLFWYQQALGQGPEFLTYFQNEAQLDKSGLPSDRFFAERPEGSVSTLKIQRTQQEDSAVYLCASSPVRAGNTIYFGEGSWLTVV.

The chain joins TRBV4-1 to TRBJ2-1; a possible D gene is TRBD1 (6 bases). This CDR3 spans 16 amino acids. The V end was cut by 1 base, the J end by 6 bases, with 16 bases between. Germline assignment: CDR1 MGHRA and CDR2 YSYEKL. In nucleotides, the CDR3 is TGCGCCAGCAGCCAAGTATCCAGGGGTGGTCCCAATGAGCAGTTCTTC. Protein sequence: CASSQVSRGGPNEQFF.

CDR3 sequence reads: CATSHGGGGQPQHF. Written as DNA, the CDR3 is TGTGCCACCAGTCATGGCGGAGGAGGTCAGCCCCAGCATTTT. V is TRBV24-1 and J is TRBJ1-5, with D unresolved. V lost 6 bases to trimming and J lost 6 bases, with 14 bases between them. CDR1 is KGHDR and CDR2 is SFDVKD in the germline V gene. The CDR3 extends over 14 amino acids.

The chain joins TRBV7-3 to TRBJ1-1; no clear D gene. Trimming took off 4 bases at V and 1 base at J, with 7 bases between the two ends. Germline V CDR1 and CDR2: SGHTA, FQGTGA. The CDR3 contains 13 residues. CDR3 sequence (DNA): TGTGCCAGCAGCTGGAAGCCGAACACTGAAGCTTTCTTT. Protein sequence: CASSWKPNTEAFF.

V and J are TRBV18 and TRBJ2-1; 7 positions agree with TRBD2. Germline V gene lookup returns CDR1 KGHSH and CDR2 LQKENI. V gave up 5 bases and J gave up 6 bases; unmatched junction bases: 13. The CDR3 contains 16 residues. The CDR3 DNA sequence: TGTGCCAGCTCAAGGCCACCGGGAGGACACGTCAATGAGCAGTTCTTC. The encoded protein is CASSRPPGGHVNEQFF. Full variable domain (outside the CDR3, taken from reference TRBV18 and TRBJ2-1): NAGVMQNPRHLVRRRGQEARLRCSPMKGHSHVYWYRQLPEEGLKFMVYLQKENIIDESGMPKERFSAEFPKEGPSILRIQQVVRGDSAAYFCASSRPPGGHVNEQFFGPGTRLTVL.

The rearrangement links TRBV27 to TRBJ2-7, with 8 bases matching TRBD1. This CDR3 has 12 amino acids. Germline CDR1 and CDR2: MNHEY and SMNVEV (reference sequence). The junction had 4 bases not matched to a gene; V was cut back by 7 bases and J by 5 bases. CDR3 amino acids: CASTDRVDEQYF. The CDR3 DNA is TGTGCCAGCACGGACAGGGTTGACGAGCAGTACTTC.

The V and J genes are TRBV14 and TRBJ1-2; unclear D gene. The CDR3 contains 14 residues. CDR1 SGHDN and CDR2 FVKESK come from the germline V gene. V was clipped by 1 base and J by 4 bases, with 10 bases between them. The CDR3 nucleotides read TGTGCCAGCAGCCAAGCGGCAAGAGTCTATGGCTACACCTTC. It specifies CASSQAARVYGYTF.